This T cell receptor beta chain was identified in a study of T cell responses to AZD1222 COVID-19 vaccine (dated by TCRdb to the early 2020s). In the study overall: TCR sequencing covered 230 or so trial participants: 200 to 210 given two doses of AZD1222 and some 25 given two doses of MenACWY control vaccine. Trial participants were enrolled into age subgroups of 18-55, 56-69 and 70-plus years, which contained about 150, 27 and 61 TCR-sequenced participants, respectively.

Paper-wide results and their limitations: Because no day 14 peak-response samples were available, repertoires were characterized only after the peak T cell response. After two AZD1222 doses, spike-specific TCR breadth and depth were significantly higher than at day 0 and than in MenACWY recipients. Participants were mostly white British, with more females than males. The authors suggested clonal diversity may have been underestimated. Conclusions about previously exposed vaccinees were limited because only six AZD1222 recipients were SARS-CoV-2 seropositive at baseline. The whole spike protein was spanned by vaccine-associated CD4 TCRs, and dominant responses were seen in regions 160-218 and 743-854. Epitopes outside the regions mutated in the B.1.351 and B.1.1.7 variants were reportedly recognized by nearly half of the unique spike-specific TCRs. The 56-69-year group was small, and its depth increase did not reach significance, likely because of low power.

For this clone: Its specific antigen is unknown. It has no much larger one-base neighbor in the sample; base qualities were not kept.

Explained via the paper, the time point label denotes: about 28 days (+/-7) after the second vaccine dose. AZD1222 recipients whose second dose came at about 4 weeks and those whose second dose came at about 12 weeks were combined into one group, since spike-specific TCR depth and breadth did not differ between the two schedules. Samples from vaccinated people were obtained from the UK trials COV001 and COV002, which included a single-blind randomized controlled phase 2/3 trial of AZD1222 (ChAdOx1 nCoV-19) in healthy adults. For TCRbeta chain sequencing, PBMC samples were collected from trial participants at day 0 and at day 28 after the second dose. The CDR3 regions of human TCRbeta chains were analyzed by immunosequencing. The paper's processing steps were these. TCRs in the repertoires were matched against a reference library of SARS-CoV-2-specific TCRs that had been generated with the MIRA antigen-specificity platform. Breadth was defined as the fraction of unique TCRs that were SARS-CoV-2-associated. Depth was defined as the fraction of total T cells that were SARS-CoV-2-associated. Each spike-specific TCR was assigned to its reactive spike region and to a CD4 or CD8 class using the MIRA data. Log10-transformed breadth and depth values were compared by one-way ANOVA with Sidak's multiple comparisons tests. This is the immuneACCESS table as TCRdb keeps it, with only in-frame sequences that have V and J called. A part of the clones is gone; compared with another copy, unresolved V genes explain less than half, and the rest is unexplained. V, J and clone size reflect that table, while D and trimming were determined from the DNA. The sample data list roughly 150,000 clones, and roughly 87% of these were observed just once. Roughly 6% of the sample lies in the top ten.

The starting material was peripheral blood, obtained 28 days after the second AZD1222 dose. The origin of this receptor is an adult who received the AZD1222 COVID-19 vaccine.

The CDR3 protein is CASVPAGKETQYF. The nucleotides are TGTGCCAGCGTTCCCGCGGGGAAAGAGACCCAGTACTTC. The chain is encoded by TRBV6-5 joined to TRBJ2-5, and TRBD2 may be the D gene, going by 6 matching bases. Trimming at the junction amounts to 8 bases on V and 3 bases on J, and the germline ends lie 13 bases apart. The germline V gene yields MNHEY for CDR1 and SVGAGI for CDR2. From cysteine to phenylalanine, the CDR3 is 13 amino acids long. The retained sequence is limited to the CDR3, 39 bases, with the frame set at the first base.